These 4 T cell receptor beta chains came from one sample sequenced in a study of OX40 agonist ivuxolimab in advanced cancers. Sequenced by immunoSEQ multiplex PCR; TCRdb stores in-frame clones only, minus some. The data hold approximately 60,000 clones, with approximately 83% observed a single time. The sequences come from CD4+ or CD8+ T cells sorted from blood, collected in a trial of the OX40 agonist ivuxolimab. All receptors come from an adult with an advanced solid tumor such as melanoma, head and neck, liver or kidney cancer.

The V and J genes are TRBV6-5 and TRBJ1-1; possibly TRBD1 for D (5 bases). This CDR3 has 14 amino acids. Germline V gene lookup returns CDR1 MNHEY and CDR2 SVGAGI. The V end lost 6 bases, the J end lost 1 base, and 12 bases lay between the germline ends. CDR3 bases: TGTGCCAGCAGCCAGGGACTGACGAACACTGAAGCTTTCTTT. This gives the protein CASSQGLTNTEAFF.

The table lists this clone with a few counts. The chain links TRBV12-1 to TRBJ2-5. TRBV12-1 is deemed a pseudogene. The CDR3 has 16 residues. The CDR3 DNA is TGTGCCAGCACCCCCCCCCGGGGGCAAGGACAAGAGACCCAGTACTTC. Translation gives CASTPPRGQGQETQYF.

This clone has just one count. J is TRBJ2-3 and V is TRBV7-3; D unclear. The CDR3 loop spans 14 amino acids. CDR1 and CDR2 from the germline V gene are SGHTA and FQGTGA. Trimming left V 5 bases short and J 5 bases short, with 14 bases between. CDR3 sequence reads: CASSKGPPKDTQYF. The CDR3 DNA reads as TGTGCCAGCAGCAAAGGACCGCCCAAAGATACGCAGTATTTT.

V usage is TRBV30 and J usage is TRBJ1-3; TRBD1 might be the D (5 bases). V was cut by 2 bases and J by 0 bases, with 11 bases left in between. The CDR3 spans 15 residues. Germline CDR1 and CDR2: GTSNPN and SVGIG (reference sequence). The CDR3 DNA follows: TGTGCCTGGAGTCTGGGGGTGAGCTCTGGAAACACCATATATTTT. Its translation: CAWSLGVSSGNTIYF.